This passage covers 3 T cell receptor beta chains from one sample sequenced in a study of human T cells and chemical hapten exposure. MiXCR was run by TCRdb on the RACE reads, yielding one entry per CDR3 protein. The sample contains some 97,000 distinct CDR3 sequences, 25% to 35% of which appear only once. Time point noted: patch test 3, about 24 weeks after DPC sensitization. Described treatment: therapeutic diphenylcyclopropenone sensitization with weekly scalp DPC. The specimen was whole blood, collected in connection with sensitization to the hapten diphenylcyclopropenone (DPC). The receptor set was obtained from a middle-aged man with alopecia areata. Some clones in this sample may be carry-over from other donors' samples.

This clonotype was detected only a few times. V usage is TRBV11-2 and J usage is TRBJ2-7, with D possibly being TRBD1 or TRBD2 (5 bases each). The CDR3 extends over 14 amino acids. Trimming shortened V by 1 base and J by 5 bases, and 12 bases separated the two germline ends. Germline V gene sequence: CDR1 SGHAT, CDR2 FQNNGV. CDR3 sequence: CASSLAGPLNEQYF. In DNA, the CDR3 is TGTGCCAGCAGCTTAGCGGGACCTTTGAACGAGCAGTACTTC.

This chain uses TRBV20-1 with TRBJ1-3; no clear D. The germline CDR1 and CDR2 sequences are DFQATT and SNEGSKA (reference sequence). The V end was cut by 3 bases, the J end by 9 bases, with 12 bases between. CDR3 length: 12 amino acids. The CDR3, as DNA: TGCAGTGCTAGCCCCCATTGGGGCACCATATATTTT. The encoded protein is CSASPHWGTIYF.

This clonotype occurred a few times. The CDR3 coding sequence is TGCAGCGCCTCGTCCAATCGTGGTAGCGGAAAGTCGCGTGAGCAGTTCTTC. Encoded protein: CSASSNRGSGKSREQFF. The genes are TRBV29-1 and TRBJ2-1; perhaps TRBD2 as D (6 bases). Germline CDR1 reads SQVTM; CDR2 reads ANQGSEA. Trimming cost V 7 bases and J 9 bases, with 31 bases left between them. This CDR3 is built from 17 residues.